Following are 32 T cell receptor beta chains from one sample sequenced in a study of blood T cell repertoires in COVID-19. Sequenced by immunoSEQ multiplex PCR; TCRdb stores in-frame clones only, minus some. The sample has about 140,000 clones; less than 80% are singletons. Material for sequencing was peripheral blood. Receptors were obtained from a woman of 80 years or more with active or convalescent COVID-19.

This CDR3 reads CASSSPRGQGGVDTF. For the CDR3, the DNA is TGTGCCAGCAGCTCGCCTAGGGGACAGGGGGGAGTCGACACCTTC. This chain links TRBV5-4 with TRBJ1-2; TRBD1 agrees at 11 bases. After removal of 3 bases from V and 12 bases from J, the junction contained 13 bases not matched to a gene. Germline values: CDR1 SGHNT, CDR2 YYREEE (reference sequence). The CDR3 contains 15 residues.

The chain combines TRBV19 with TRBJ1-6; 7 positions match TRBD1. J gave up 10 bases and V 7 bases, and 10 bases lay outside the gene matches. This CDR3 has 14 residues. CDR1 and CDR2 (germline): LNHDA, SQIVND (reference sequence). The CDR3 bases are TGTGCCAGTACCCTCGACAGGGCAGGATCACCCCTCCACTTT. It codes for CASTLDRAGSPLHF.

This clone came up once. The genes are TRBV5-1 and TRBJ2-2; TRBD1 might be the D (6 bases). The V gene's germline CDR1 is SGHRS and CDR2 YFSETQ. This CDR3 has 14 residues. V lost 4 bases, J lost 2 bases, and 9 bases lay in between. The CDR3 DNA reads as TGCGCCAGCAGCCCGGGACAAAACACCGGGGAGCTGTTTTTT. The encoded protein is CASSPGQNTGELFF.

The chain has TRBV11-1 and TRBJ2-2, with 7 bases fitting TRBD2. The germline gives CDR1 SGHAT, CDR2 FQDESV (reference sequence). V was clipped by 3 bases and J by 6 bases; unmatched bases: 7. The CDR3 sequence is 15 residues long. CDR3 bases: TGTGCCAGCAGCTTGGGGCTAGCGGATCCCGGGGAGCTGTTTTTT. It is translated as CASSLGLADPGELFF.

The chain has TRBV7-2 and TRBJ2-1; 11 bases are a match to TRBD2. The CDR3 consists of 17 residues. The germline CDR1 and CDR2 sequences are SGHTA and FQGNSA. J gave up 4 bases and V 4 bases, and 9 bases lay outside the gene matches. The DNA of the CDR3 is TGTGCCAGCAGCTACCGACTAGCGGGGTCCATTTACAATGAGCAGTTCTTC. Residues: CASSYRLAGSIYNEQFF.

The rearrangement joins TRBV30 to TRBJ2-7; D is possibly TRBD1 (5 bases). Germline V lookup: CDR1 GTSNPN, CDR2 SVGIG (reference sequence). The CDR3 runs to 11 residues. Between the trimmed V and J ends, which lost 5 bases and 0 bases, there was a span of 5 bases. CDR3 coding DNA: TGTGCCTGGGACAGCTCCTACGAGCAGTACTTC. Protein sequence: CAWDSSYEQYF.

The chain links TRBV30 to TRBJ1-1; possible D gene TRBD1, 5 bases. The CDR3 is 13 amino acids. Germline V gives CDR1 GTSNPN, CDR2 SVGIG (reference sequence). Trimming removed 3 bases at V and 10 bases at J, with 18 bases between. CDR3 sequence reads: CAWRITSTGGAFF. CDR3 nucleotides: TGTGCCTGGAGGATAACTTCCACCGGGGGAGCTTTCTTT. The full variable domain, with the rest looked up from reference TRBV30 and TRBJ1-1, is SQTIHQWPATLVQPVGSPLSLECTVEGTSNPNLYWYRQAAGRGLQLLFYSVGIGQISSEVPQNLSASRPQDRQFILSSKKLLLSDSGFYLCAWRITSTGGAFFGQGTRLTVV.

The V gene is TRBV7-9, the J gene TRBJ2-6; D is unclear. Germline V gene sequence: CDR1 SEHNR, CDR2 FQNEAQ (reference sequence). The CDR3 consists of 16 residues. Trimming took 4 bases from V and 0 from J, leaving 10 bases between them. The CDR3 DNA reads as TGTGCCAGCAGCTCGTTCTCCGTCTCTGGGGCCAACGTCCTGACTTTC. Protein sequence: CASSSFSVSGANVLTF.

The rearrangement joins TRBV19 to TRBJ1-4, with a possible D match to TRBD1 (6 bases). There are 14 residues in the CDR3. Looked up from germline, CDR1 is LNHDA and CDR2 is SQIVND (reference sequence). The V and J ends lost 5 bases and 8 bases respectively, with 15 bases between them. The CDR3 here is CASSARGRGEKLFF. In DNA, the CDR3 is TGTGCCAGTAGTGCGAGGGGCAGGGGCGAAAAACTGTTTTTT.

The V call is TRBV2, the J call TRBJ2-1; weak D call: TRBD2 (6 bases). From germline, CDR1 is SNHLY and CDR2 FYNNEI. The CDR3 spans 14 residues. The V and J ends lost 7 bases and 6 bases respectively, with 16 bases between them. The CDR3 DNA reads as TGTGCCAGCACCGGCGGGGCCCCGGTCAATGAGCAGTTCTTC. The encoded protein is CASTGGAPVNEQFF.

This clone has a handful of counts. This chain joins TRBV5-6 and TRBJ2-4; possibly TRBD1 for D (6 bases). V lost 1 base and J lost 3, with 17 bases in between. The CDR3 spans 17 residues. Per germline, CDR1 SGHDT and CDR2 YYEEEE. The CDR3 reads CASSLNSAGAGKNIQYF. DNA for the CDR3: TGTGCCAGCAGCTTGAACTCGGCAGGGGCTGGCAAAAACATTCAGTACTTC.

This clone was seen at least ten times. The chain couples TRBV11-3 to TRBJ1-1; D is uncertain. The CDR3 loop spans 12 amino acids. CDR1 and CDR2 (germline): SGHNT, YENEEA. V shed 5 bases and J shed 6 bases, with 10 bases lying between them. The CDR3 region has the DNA TGTGCCAGCAGCCGGAAGGGAGCTGAAGCTTTCTTT. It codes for CASSRKGAEAFF.

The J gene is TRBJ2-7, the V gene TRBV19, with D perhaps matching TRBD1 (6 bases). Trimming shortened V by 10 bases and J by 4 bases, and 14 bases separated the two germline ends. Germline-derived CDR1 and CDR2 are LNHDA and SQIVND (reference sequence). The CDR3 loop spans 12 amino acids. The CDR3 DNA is TGTGCCACCGGCCCGGACAGATACGAGCAGTACTTC. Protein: CATGPDRYEQYF.

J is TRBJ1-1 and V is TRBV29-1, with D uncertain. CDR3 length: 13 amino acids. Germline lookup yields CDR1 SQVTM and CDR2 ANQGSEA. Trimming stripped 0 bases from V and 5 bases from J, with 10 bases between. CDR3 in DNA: TGCAGCGTTGAAGAAACTACGCGAACTGAAGCTTTCTTT. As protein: CSVEETTRTEAFF.

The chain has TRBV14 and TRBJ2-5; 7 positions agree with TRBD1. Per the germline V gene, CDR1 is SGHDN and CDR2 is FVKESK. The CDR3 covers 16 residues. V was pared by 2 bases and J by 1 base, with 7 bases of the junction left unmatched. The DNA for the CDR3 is TGTGCCAGCAGCCAACGACAGGGCAGTCGCCAAGAGACCCAGTACTTC. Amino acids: CASSQRQGSRQETQYF.

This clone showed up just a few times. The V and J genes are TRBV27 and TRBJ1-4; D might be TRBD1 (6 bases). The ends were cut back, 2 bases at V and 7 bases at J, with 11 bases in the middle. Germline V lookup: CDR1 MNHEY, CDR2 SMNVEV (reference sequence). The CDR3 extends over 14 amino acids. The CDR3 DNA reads TGTGCCAGCAGTTTACAGGGGACGAGTGAAAAACTGTTTTTT. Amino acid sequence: CASSLQGTSEKLFF. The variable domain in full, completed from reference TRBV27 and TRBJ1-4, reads EAQVTQNPRYLITVTGKKLTVTCSQNMNHEYMSWYRQDPGLGLRQIYYSMNVEVTDKGDVPEGYKVSRKEKRNFPLILESPSPNQTSLYFCASSLQGTSEKLFFGSGTQLSVL.

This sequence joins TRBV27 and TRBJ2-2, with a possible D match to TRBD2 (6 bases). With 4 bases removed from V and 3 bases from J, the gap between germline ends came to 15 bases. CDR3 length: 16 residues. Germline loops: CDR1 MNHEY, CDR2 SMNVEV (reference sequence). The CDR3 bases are TGTGCCAGCAGTTCAAAACCGGGACTCGACACCGGGGAGCTGTTTTTT. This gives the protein CASSSKPGLDTGELFF.

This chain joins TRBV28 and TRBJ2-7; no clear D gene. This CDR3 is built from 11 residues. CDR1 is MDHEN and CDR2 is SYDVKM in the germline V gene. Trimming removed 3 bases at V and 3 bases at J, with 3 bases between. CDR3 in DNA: TGTGCCAGCAGTTTCCGCTACGAGCAGTACTTC. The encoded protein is CASSFRYEQYF.

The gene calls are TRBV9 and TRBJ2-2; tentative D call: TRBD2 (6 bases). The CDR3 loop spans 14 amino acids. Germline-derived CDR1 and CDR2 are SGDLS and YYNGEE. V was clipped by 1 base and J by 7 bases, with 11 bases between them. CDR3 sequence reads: CASSVRWGGGELFF. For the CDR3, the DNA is TGTGCCAGCAGCGTACGCTGGGGAGGCGGGGAGCTGTTTTTT.

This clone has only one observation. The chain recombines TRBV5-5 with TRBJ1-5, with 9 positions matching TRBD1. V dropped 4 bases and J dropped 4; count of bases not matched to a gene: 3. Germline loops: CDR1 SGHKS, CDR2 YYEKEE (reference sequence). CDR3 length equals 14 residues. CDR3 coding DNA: TGTGCCAGCAGCCCGGGGACAGGGAATCAGCCCCAGCATTTT. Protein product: CASSPGTGNQPQHF. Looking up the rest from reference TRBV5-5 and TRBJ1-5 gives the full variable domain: DAGVTQSPTHLIKTRGQQVTLRCSPISGHKSVSWYQQVLGQGPQFIFQYYEKEERGRGNFPDRFSARQFPNYSSELNVNALLLGDSALYLCASSPGTGNQPQHFGDGTRLSIL.

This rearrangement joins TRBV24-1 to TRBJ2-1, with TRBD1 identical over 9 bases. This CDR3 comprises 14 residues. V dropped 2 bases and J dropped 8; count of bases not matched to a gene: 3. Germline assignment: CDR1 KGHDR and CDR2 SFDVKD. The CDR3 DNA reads TGTGCCACCAGTGATTACAGGGGGCGGCATGAGCAGTTCTTC. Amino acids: CATSDYRGRHEQFF.

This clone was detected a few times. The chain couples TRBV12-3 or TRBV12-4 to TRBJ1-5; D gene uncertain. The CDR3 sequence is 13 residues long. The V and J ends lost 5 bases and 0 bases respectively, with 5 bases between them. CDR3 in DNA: TGTGCCAGCAGTGCGAATAGCAATCAGCCCCAGCATTTT. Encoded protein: CASSANSNQPQHF.

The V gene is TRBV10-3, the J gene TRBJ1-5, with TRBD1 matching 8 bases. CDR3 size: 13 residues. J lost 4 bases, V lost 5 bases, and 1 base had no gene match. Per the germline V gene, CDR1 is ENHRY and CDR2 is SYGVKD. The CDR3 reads CAISRQGNQPQHF. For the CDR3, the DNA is TGTGCCATCAGTAGACAGGGGAATCAGCCCCAGCATTTT.

The CDR3 bases are TGTGCCAGCAGCTTGGAGATCCAGGGAAGAAATGGCTACACCTTC. It is translated as CASSLEIQGRNGYTF. V gene TRBV5-4 combines with J gene TRBJ1-2; possibly TRBD1 for D (5 bases). The V end lost 0 bases, the J end lost 6 bases, and 15 bases lay between the germline ends. This CDR3 is 15 amino acids long. Germline CDR1 is SGHNT and CDR2 is YYREEE (reference sequence).

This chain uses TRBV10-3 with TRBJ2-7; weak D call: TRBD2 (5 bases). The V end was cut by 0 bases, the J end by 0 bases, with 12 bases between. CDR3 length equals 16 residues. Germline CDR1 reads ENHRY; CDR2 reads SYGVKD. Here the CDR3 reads CAISESARRSSYEQYF. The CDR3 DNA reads TGTGCCATCAGTGAGTCGGCCAGGAGGAGCTCCTACGAGCAGTACTTC.

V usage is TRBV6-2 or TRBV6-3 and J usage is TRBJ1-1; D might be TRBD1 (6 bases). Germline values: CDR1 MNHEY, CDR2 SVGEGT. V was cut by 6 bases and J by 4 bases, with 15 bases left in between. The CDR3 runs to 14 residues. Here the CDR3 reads CASRPDRPGTEAFF. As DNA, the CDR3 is TGTGCCAGCAGACCTGACAGGCCGGGCACTGAAGCTTTCTTT.

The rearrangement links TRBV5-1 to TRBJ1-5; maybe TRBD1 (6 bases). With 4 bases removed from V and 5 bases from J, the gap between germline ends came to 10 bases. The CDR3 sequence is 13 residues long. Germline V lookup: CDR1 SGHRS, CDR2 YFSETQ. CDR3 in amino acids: CASSEGVDQPQHF. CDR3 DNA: TGCGCCAGCAGCGAGGGGGTAGATCAGCCCCAGCATTTT.

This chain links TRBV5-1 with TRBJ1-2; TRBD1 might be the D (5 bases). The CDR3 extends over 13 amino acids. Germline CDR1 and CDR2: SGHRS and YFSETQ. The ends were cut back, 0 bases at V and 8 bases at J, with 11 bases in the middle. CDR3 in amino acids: CASSLGWGLGYTF. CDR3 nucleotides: TGCGCCAGCAGCTTGGGTTGGGGACTGGGCTACACCTTC.

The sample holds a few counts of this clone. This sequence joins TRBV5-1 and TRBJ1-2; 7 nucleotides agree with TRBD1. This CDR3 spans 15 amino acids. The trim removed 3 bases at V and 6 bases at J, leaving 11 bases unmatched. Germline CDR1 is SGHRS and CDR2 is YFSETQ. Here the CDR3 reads CASSSLPGTENGYTF. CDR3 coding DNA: TGCGCCAGCAGCTCATTACCCGGGACAGAGAATGGCTACACCTTC. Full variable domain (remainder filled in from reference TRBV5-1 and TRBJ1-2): KAGVTQTPRYLIKTRGQQVTLSCSPISGHRSVSWYQQTPGQGLQFLFEYFSETQRNKGNFPGRFSGRQFSNSRSEMNVSTLELGDSALYLCASSSLPGTENGYTFGSGTRLTVV.

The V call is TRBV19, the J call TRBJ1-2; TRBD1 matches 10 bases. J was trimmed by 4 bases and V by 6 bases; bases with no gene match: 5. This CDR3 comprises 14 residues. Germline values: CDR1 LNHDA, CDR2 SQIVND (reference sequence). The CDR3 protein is CASRHRDRGYGYTF. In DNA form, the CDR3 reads TGTGCCAGTAGACACCGGGACAGGGGCTATGGCTACACCTTC.

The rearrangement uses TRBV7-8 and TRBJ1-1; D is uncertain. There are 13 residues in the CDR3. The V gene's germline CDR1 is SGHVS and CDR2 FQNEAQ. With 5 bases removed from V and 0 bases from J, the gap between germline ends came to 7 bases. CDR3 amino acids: CASSPVMNTEAFF. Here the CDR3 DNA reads TGTGCCAGCAGCCCGGTCATGAACACTGAAGCTTTCTTT.

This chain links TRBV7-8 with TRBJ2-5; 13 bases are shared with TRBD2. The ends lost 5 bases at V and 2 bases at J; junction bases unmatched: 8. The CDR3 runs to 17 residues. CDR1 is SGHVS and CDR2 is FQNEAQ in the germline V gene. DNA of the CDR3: TGTGCCAGCAGCCGGACTAGCGGGGGTCTGGTACAAGAGACCCAGTACTTC. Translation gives CASSRTSGGLVQETQYF.